One T cell receptor beta chain is described in this entry. Its antigen is not identified. In germline, CDR1 is MNHEY, CDR2 SVGAGI. The V gene end was trimmed by 5 bases and the J gene end by 6 bases; junction bases not matched to a gene: 8. This CDR3 is built from 14 residues. After constant-region reverse-primer amplification, full-length variable regions underwent semi-nested PCR with Nested Universal Primer A. TCRdb redid the calling of the 5' RACE reads with MiXCR, one entry per CDR3 protein. This table has roughly 45,000 distinct CDR3 sequences, 22% appearing once. Study-level points and caveats: Tumor memory CD4+ T cell TCR gene usage clustered with blood and lymph node memory CD4+ cells and lymph node naive CD4+ cells.

Treg sorting used a CD4+CD25+CD127-/low gate. The chain links TRBV6-5 to TRBJ2-7; 9 nucleotides line up with TRBD1. This sequence originates from a female donor with breast cancer. Sequences were obtained from Tregs sorted from blood. The CDR3: CASSTRQGVAEQYF. The CDR3 coding sequence is TGTGCCAGCAGTACGCGACAGGGGGTGGCCGAGCAGTACTTC.